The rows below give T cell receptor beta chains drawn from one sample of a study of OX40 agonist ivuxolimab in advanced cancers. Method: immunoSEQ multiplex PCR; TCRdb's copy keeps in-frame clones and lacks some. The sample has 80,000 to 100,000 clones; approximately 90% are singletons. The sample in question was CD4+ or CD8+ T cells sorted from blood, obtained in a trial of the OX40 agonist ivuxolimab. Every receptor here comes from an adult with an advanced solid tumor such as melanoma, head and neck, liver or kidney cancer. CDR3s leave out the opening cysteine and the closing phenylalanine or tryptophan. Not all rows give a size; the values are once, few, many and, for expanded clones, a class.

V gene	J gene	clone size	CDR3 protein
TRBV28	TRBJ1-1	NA	ASSSGTDSPGAF
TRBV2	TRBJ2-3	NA	ASSLSPSGTDTQY
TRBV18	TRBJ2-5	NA	ASSPQGAYETQY
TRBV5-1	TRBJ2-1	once	ASSPGQGMDEQF
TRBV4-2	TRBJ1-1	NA	ASSQRGSQAF
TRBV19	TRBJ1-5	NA	ASSPGPGQSLNQPQH
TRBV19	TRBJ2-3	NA	ASSAVYPTDTQY
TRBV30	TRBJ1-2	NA	AWAIRGYGYT
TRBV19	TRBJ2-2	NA	ASRPQGARDGELF
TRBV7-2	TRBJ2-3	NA	ASSWVAGTLDTQY
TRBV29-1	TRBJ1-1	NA	SVTGAGTEAF
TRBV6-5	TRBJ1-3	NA	ASSYSYRAGNTIY
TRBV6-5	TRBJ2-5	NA	ASGPQGAVWETQY
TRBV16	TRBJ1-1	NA	ASSQSRGPTEAF
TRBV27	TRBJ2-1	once	ASSIGVASEGKEQF
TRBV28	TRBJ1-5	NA	ASSLRASQPQH
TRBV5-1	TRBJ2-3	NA	ASSFTSEVTDTQY
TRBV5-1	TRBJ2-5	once	ASAPGDSQETQY
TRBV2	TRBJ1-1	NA	ASSEQGNTEAF
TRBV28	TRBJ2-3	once	ASSLSAVNTDTQY
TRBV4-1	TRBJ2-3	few	ASSHPGQHVLGIMDTQY
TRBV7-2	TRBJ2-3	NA	ASSLRLTSGSADTQY
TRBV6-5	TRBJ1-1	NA	ASSYWQGTEAF
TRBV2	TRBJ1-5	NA	ASTGVGNQPQH
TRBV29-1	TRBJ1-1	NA	SIEGTGGTMNTEAF